This T cell receptor beta chain was recovered during a study of T cell repertoires in cytomegalovirus infection (dated by TCRdb to between 2019 and 2020). Concerning the study at large: Peptide stimulations targeted recently identified HLA-C-restricted CMV epitopes, whose presentation resists viral immunomodulation, together with well-studied HLA-B-restricted epitopes. Because public TCR beta signatures pointed to carriage of CMV infection together with the matching HLA type, the HLA type of each donor mattered for the analysis. The research as a whole found: In both this cohort and an independent roughly 360-donor cohort, the cumulative frequency of public TCR beta family members distinguished carriers of CMV infection plus the relevant HLA type. The ex vivo response was dominated by HLA-C-restricted CMV-specific TCR beta clonotypes, and the single most frequent clonotype in two of eight donors was supplied by these HLA-C-restricted clonotypes.

The junction carries 20 bases between V and J, which are trimmed by 5 bases and 4 bases respectively. Its CDR3 holds 16 amino acids, cysteine through phenylalanine. Solely the CDR3 DNA is kept, with 48 bases framed from the first base. CDR1 is given as ENHRY and CDR2 as SYGVKD, both from the germline V gene. As regards this clonotype: Its cognate antigen has yet to be identified. Qualities for individual bases were not recorded, and no much larger clone is one base off.

The treatment or condition tag for this specimen amounts to: in vitro stimulation with specific CMV peptide epitopes to enrich CMV-specific T cells. These reads were obtained on an Illumina HiSeq 1500. TCRdb cleaned the public reads at Q25 with fastp, built clones with MiXCR and kept in-frame beta chains. Entries that share a CDR3 protein sequence are merged under the most common genes and DNA. Recorded for this sample are about 920,000 distinct CDR3 sequences; roughly 31% of them occurred a single time. The top ten clones comprise roughly an eighth of the sample. The clonotype was recovered from a human donor in good health (CMV status not recorded). Some clones in this sample may be carry-over from other donors' samples. The sequences come from cultured CD8+ T cells from PBMCs, collected from culture after CMV antigen stimulation. The chain joins TRBV10-3 to TRBJ1-2; TRBD1 is a weak D gene call, 6 bases matching. The CDR3 protein is CAISLDRLGSRYGYTF. The nucleotide sequence is given as TGTGCCATCAGTTTAGACAGGTTGGGCTCCCGCTATGGCTACACCTTC.